The 29 T cell receptor beta chains in this list originate from one sample, sequenced in a study of blood T cell repertoires in COVID-19. Libraries were prepared by immunoSEQ multiplex PCR; TCRdb keeps only in-frame clonotypes and omits some of them. The sample consists of 30,000 to 45,000 clones, over 75% of them appearing once. The sequenced sample consisted of peripheral blood. Every receptor here comes from a man in his 70s with active COVID-19.

This chain joins TRBV23-1 and TRBJ1-5; the D is unclear. TRBV23-1 is given ORF status, its function remaining uncertain. CDR3 length: 14 amino acids. Trimming took off 0 bases at V and 3 bases at J, with 6 bases between the two ends. CDR3: CASSQSSFNQPQHF. Here the CDR3 DNA reads TGCGCCAGCAGTCAATCGAGTTTCAATCAGCCCCAGCATTTT.

This chain joins TRBV7-2 and TRBJ2-2, with 12 bases fitting TRBD1. The CDR3 consists of 15 residues. With V trimmed by 6 bases and J by 7 bases, 6 bases remained unmatched. Per the germline V gene, CDR1 is SGHTA and CDR2 is FQGNSA. The CDR3 nucleotides are TGTGCCAGCAGAAAAGGGACAGGGGGCGGCGGGGAGCTGTTTTTT. Residues: CASRKGTGGGGELFF.

The V and J genes are TRBV7-2 and TRBJ1-6; D is ambiguous. V was shortened by 1 base and J by 9 bases, with 7 bases between the two germline ends. Germline V lookup: CDR1 SGHTA, CDR2 FQGNSA. The CDR3 spans 13 residues. CDR3 coding DNA: TGTGCCAGCAGCTTAGACATCAGTTCACCCCTCCACTTT. Protein product: CASSLDISSPLHF. The full variable domain, completed using reference TRBV7-2 and TRBJ1-6, is GAGVSQSPSNKVTEKGKDVELRCDPISGHTALYWYRQSLGQGLEFLIYFQGNSAPDKSGLPSDRFSAERTGGSVSTLTIQRTQQEDSAVYLCASSLDISSPLHFGNGTRLTVT.

The rearrangement joins TRBV7-3 to TRBJ1-6, with TRBD1 matching 9 bases. CDR3 size: 19 residues. Germline loops: CDR1 SGHTA, CDR2 FQGTGA. V shed 2 bases, J shed 0 bases, and the junction held 8 bases outside the gene matches. The CDR3 loop reads CASSLRGTGTSSYNSPLHF. CDR3 sequence (DNA): TGTGCCAGCAGCTTACGGGGGACAGGGACGAGCTCCTATAATTCACCCCTCCACTTT.

V gene TRBV30 combines with J gene TRBJ1-3; maybe TRBD1 (5 bases). This CDR3 contains 15 residues. Germline CDR1 GTSNPN, CDR2 SVGIG (reference sequence). V shed 1 base and J shed 7 bases, with 17 bases lying between them. The DNA of the CDR3 is TGTGCCTGGAGTGCCCCAGGGATCTGGCGGAACACCATATATTTT. Encoded protein: CAWSAPGIWRNTIYF. Complete variable domain (other parts from reference TRBV30 and TRBJ1-3): SQTIHQWPATLVQPVGSPLSLECTVEGTSNPNLYWYRQAAGRGLQLLFYSVGIGQISSEVPQNLSASRPQDRQFILSSKKLLLSDSGFYLCAWSAPGIWRNTIYFGEGSWLTVV.

The V call is TRBV6-2 or TRBV6-3, the J call TRBJ1-2; the D is unclear. This CDR3 has 12 residues. CDR1 is MNHEY, CDR2 SVGEGT, per germline. V was trimmed by 5 bases and J by 2 bases, leaving 6 bases between them. This CDR3 is CASSRGNYGYTF. The CDR3 DNA follows: TGTGCCAGCAGTCGAGGAAACTATGGCTACACCTTC.

This chain connects TRBV18 to TRBJ2-5; unclear D gene. From germline, CDR1 is KGHSH and CDR2 LQKENI. This CDR3 region has 13 residues. The V end was cut by 3 bases, the J end by 5 bases, with 10 bases between. The CDR3 bases are TGTGCCAGCTCACCCGTGAGCGTGGAGACCCAGTACTTC. Translation: CASSPVSVETQYF.

V usage is TRBV20-1 and J usage is TRBJ2-1; 9 bases map to TRBD2. CDR3 size: 15 residues. Per germline, CDR1 DFQATT and CDR2 SNEGSKA (reference sequence). Trimming took 3 bases from V and 3 from J; bases not matched to a gene: 6. The CDR3 loop is CSASSLAGIYNEQFF. The CDR3 bases are TGCAGTGCTAGTTCACTAGCGGGTATCTACAATGAGCAGTTCTTC.

V and J are TRBV25-1 and TRBJ2-7; TRBD1 agrees at 12 bases. The germline CDR1 and CDR2 sequences are MGHDK and SYGVNS. The CDR3 runs to 16 residues. Germline trimming cut 4 bases from V and 5 bases from J; bases unmatched to any gene: 9. The DNA of the CDR3 is TGTGCCAGCAGTGTCCGCGCGGGACAGGGGGCAAACGAGCAGTACTTC. This encodes CASSVRAGQGANEQYF.

In the case of this clone: Sequence at one end of the junction differs from germline and may be a read error. The chain joins TRBV6-2 or TRBV6-3 to TRBJ1-5; 8 bases are shared with TRBD1. This CDR3 is built from 20 residues. Germline V gene data show CDR1 as MNHEY and CDR2 as SVGEGT. CDR3 amino acids: CASTYRVRGQGLYSNQPQHF. Here the CDR3 DNA reads TGTGCCAGCACTTACCGAGTACGCGGACAGGGCCTTTATAGCAATCAGCCCCAGCATTTT.

The V gene is TRBV6-1, the J gene TRBJ2-3, with a tentative D call TRBD2 (5 bases). The V gene lost 1 base and the J gene lost 3 bases, with 14 bases spanning the gap. The germline V gene encodes CDR1 MNHNS and CDR2 SASEGT. CDR3 size: 16 residues. As DNA, the CDR3 is TGTGCCAGCAGTGAAGGGGTGGTAGGCGGGACAGATACGCAGTATTTT. Its protein is CASSEGVVGGTDTQYF.

The genes are TRBV19 and TRBJ2-6, with 11 positions matching TRBD1. This CDR3 is 18 amino acids long. V lost 5 bases to trimming and J lost 1 base; unmatched junction nucleotides: 7. Looked up from germline, CDR1 is LNHDA and CDR2 is SQIVND (reference sequence). The CDR3 DNA is TGTGCCAGTAGTCTCAGGACAGGGGGCGCGTCTGGGGCCAACGTCCTGACTTTC. Protein sequence: CASSLRTGGASGANVLTF. Full variable domain (outside the CDR3, taken from reference TRBV19 and TRBJ2-6): DGGITQSPKYLFRKEGQNVTLSCEQNLNHDAMYWYRQDPGQGLRLIYYSQIVNDFQKGDIAEGYSVSREKKESFPLTVTSAQKNPTAFYLCASSLRTGGASGANVLTFGAGSRLTVL.

This sequence joins TRBV2 and TRBJ1-5, with D possibly matching TRBD1 (6 bases). The CDR3 has 14 amino acids. Trimming shortened V by 7 bases and J by 4 bases, and 14 bases separated the two germline ends. CDR1 is SNHLY and CDR2 is FYNNEI in the germline V gene. Here the CDR3 DNA reads TGTGCCAGCAATCCACAGGGACCTAATCAGCCCCAGCATTTT. Translating gives CASNPQGPNQPQHF.

The chain joins TRBV10-1 to TRBJ2-1; TRBD2 might be the D (7 bases). Per the germline V gene, CDR1 is WNHNN and CDR2 is SYGVQD (reference sequence). Trimming pared 3 bases from V and 6 bases from J, leaving 12 bases between. The CDR3 contains 14 residues. The CDR3 nucleotides are TGCGCCAGCAGTGAAATTAGGGGGGGCAATGAGCAGTTCTTC. Protein sequence: CASSEIRGGNEQFF.

J is TRBJ2-1 and V is TRBV24-1; 7 bases are shared with TRBD2. The CDR3 loop spans 13 amino acids. CDR1 is KGHDR and CDR2 is SFDVKD in the germline V gene. V shed 0 bases and J 10 bases; nucleotides not matched to a gene: 2. The CDR3 DNA is TGTGCCACCAGTGATTTGTTGCGGGGGGAGCAGTTCTTC. This encodes CATSDLLRGEQFF.

V gene TRBV5-1 combines with J gene TRBJ2-2; TRBD2 might be the D (6 bases). Per the germline V gene, CDR1 is SGHRS and CDR2 is YFSETQ. CDR3 length equals 17 residues. V was cut by 0 bases and J by 3 bases, with 15 bases left in between. The CDR3 DNA follows: TGCGCCAGCAGCTTGGGGTACAATCGGGGGTACACCGGGGAGCTGTTTTTT. It translates to CASSLGYNRGYTGELFF.

The chain is built from TRBV19 and TRBJ2-1; possibly TRBD2 for D (5 bases). Germline values: CDR1 LNHDA, CDR2 SQIVND (reference sequence). The CDR3 length is 14 residues. With 1 base removed from V and 7 bases from J, the gap between germline ends came to 11 bases. CDR3 protein: CASSIGRTSNEQFF. CDR3 DNA: TGTGCCAGTAGTATAGGGCGGACTTCAAATGAGCAGTTCTTC.

The rearrangement uses TRBV6-2 or TRBV6-3 and TRBJ2-5; D is perhaps TRBD2 (7 bases). The CDR3 is 15 residues long. Germline CDR1 MNHEY, CDR2 SVGEGT. Trimming took off 4 bases at V and 4 bases at J, with 16 bases between the two ends. The CDR3 sequence: CASSSAGARGETQYF. In DNA form, the CDR3 reads TGTGCCAGCAGTTCTGCGGGGGCGAGGGGAGAGACCCAGTACTTC.

The rearrangement links TRBV19 to TRBJ1-5, with unresolved D. V was clipped by 5 bases and J by 5 bases, with 16 bases between them. Per germline, CDR1 LNHDA and CDR2 SQIVND (reference sequence). This CDR3 has 15 residues. The CDR3 protein is CASSYNGANYQPQHF. The CDR3 DNA sequence: TGTGCCAGTAGTTACAACGGAGCTAACTATCAGCCCCAGCATTTT. Drawing the rest from reference TRBV19 and TRBJ1-5, the complete variable domain is DGGITQSPKYLFRKEGQNVTLSCEQNLNHDAMYWYRQDPGQGLRLIYYSQIVNDFQKGDIAEGYSVSREKKESFPLTVTSAQKNPTAFYLCASSYNGANYQPQHFGDGTRLSIL.

CDR3 nucleotides: TGTGCCAGCAGGACTAGCGGTCTGGGGACCCAGTACTTC. Protein: CASRTSGLGTQYF. The rearrangement links TRBV28 to TRBJ2-5; TRBD2 aligns across 9 bases. CDR1 is MDHEN and CDR2 is SYDVKM in the germline V gene. CDR3 size: 13 residues. V was clipped by 6 bases and J by 7 bases; unmatched bases: 6.

The chain is built from TRBV7-9 and TRBJ2-5; D is unclear. Trimming shortened V by 4 bases and J by 7 bases, and 10 bases separated the two germline ends. The CDR3 has 12 amino acids. Germline loops: CDR1 SEHNR, CDR2 FQNEAQ (reference sequence). This chain's CDR3 is CASSSGLWTQYF. The CDR3, as DNA: TGTGCCAGCAGCTCCGGTTTGTGGACCCAGTACTTC.

In DNA, the CDR3 is TGTGCCAGCAGCGTAGATTCGGGGACTAGCGGGAGTGTCAGGTACGAGCAGTACTTC. It is translated as CASSVDSGTSGSVRYEQYF. The chain recombines TRBV9 with TRBJ2-7; 14 nucleotides agree with TRBD2. Trimming took 0 bases from V and 4 from J; bases not matched to a gene: 12. The germline V gene encodes CDR1 SGDLS and CDR2 YYNGEE. CDR3 length: 19 residues.

This clone was counted once. V and J are TRBV11-2 and TRBJ2-7, with D perhaps TRBD1 (6 bases). The CDR3 sequence is 15 residues long. With 5 bases removed from V and 4 bases from J, the gap between germline ends came to 18 bases. Germline CDR1 SGHAT, CDR2 FQNNGV. Written as DNA, the CDR3 is TGTGCCAGCAGCACACGGACAGACCGCTTATACGAGCAGTACTTC. Its protein product is CASSTRTDRLYEQYF.

V and J are TRBV21-1 and TRBJ1-5; the DNA was not compared with TRBD1, the D call given in the table. TRBV21-1 is a recognized pseudogene. This CDR3 contains 19 residues. CDR3 sequence reads: CASSQLSPGQRSSNQPQHF. The CDR3 nucleotides are TGTGCCAGCAGCCAGCTCAGCCCGGGACAGCGATCAAGCAATCAGCCCCAGCATTTT.

V usage is TRBV5-4 and J usage is TRBJ2-5; TRBD1 aligns across 7 bases. The V gene's germline CDR1 is SGHNT and CDR2 YYREEE (reference sequence). The CDR3 runs to 15 residues. The V segment lost 5 bases and the J segment 5 bases; nucleotides outside the gene matches: 12. Here the CDR3 reads CASRTAGGGMETQYF. The DNA of the CDR3 is TGTGCCAGCAGAACAGCAGGGGGTGGTATGGAGACCCAGTACTTC.

This chain uses TRBV19 with TRBJ2-1; D may be TRBD1 (6 bases). From germline, CDR1 is LNHDA and CDR2 SQIVND (reference sequence). With 1 base removed from V and 3 bases from J, the gap between germline ends came to 10 bases. This CDR3 spans 15 amino acids. CDR3 DNA sequence: TGTGCCAGTAGTATAGGAGGGGGAGTCTACAATGAGCAGTTCTTC. It codes for CASSIGGGVYNEQFF.

This clone has just a few counts. The gene calls are TRBV18 and TRBJ2-7, with 7 bases matching TRBD1. The V and J ends lost 6 bases and 0 bases, in that order; junction bases with no gene match: 14. Per germline, CDR1 KGHSH and CDR2 LQKENI. CDR3 length equals 17 residues. The CDR3 sequence: CASSLQPGQPFSYEQYF. The DNA for the CDR3 is TGTGCCAGCTCGCTCCAACCGGGACAGCCTTTCTCCTACGAGCAGTACTTC. Supplemented by reference TRBV18 and TRBJ2-7, the full variable domain reads NAGVMQNPRHLVRRRGQEARLRCSPMKGHSHVYWYRQLPEEGLKFMVYLQKENIIDESGMPKERFSAEFPKEGPSILRIQQVVRGDSAAYFCASSLQPGQPFSYEQYFGPGTRLTVT.

The chain links TRBV6-1 to TRBJ2-7, with D possibly TRBD2 on 5 matching bases. V gave up 2 bases and J gave up 5 bases, with 13 bases separating them. The germline CDR1 and CDR2 sequences are MNHNS and SASEGT. This CDR3 has 14 residues. CDR3 in amino acids: CASSERLAGDEQYF. CDR3 nucleotide sequence: TGTGCCAGCAGTGAAAGGCTAGCCGGGGACGAGCAGTACTTC.

In DNA form, the CDR3 reads TGTGCCAGCAGTTTATGGTCAGGGTCTTACTACAATGAGCAGTTCTTC. Amino acid sequence: CASSLWSGSYYNEQFF. The V call is TRBV28, the J call TRBJ2-1; D is perhaps TRBD1 (5 bases). Trimming removed 0 bases at V and 3 bases at J, with 12 bases between. This CDR3 comprises 16 residues. Per germline, CDR1 MDHEN and CDR2 SYDVKM.